This TCR beta chain was identified during a study of identical twins. Study results and caveats: Conclusions came from cross-sectional statistical analysis, not from following the same donors.

This CDR3 contains 13 residues. Trimming took off 6 bases at V and 8 bases at J, with 17 bases between the two ends. The germline CDR1 and CDR2 sequences are DFQATT and SNEGSKA (reference sequence). The table lists this clonotype with a few counts. Its matching antigen is unknown. Via MiXCR, TCRdb re-called the 5' RACE reads, giving one row per CDR3 protein. Of 1.5 million to 2 million distinct CDR3 sequences in the sample, 32% were seen once. The genes are TRBV20-1 and TRBJ2-4, with a weak D call TRBD1 (6 bases). This TCR was sampled from a newborn girl in good health. Sequencing was performed on cord blood. The CDR3: CSAPGRGIDIQYF. As DNA, the CDR3 is TGCAGTGCCCCGGGAAGGGGGATTGACATTCAGTACTTC.